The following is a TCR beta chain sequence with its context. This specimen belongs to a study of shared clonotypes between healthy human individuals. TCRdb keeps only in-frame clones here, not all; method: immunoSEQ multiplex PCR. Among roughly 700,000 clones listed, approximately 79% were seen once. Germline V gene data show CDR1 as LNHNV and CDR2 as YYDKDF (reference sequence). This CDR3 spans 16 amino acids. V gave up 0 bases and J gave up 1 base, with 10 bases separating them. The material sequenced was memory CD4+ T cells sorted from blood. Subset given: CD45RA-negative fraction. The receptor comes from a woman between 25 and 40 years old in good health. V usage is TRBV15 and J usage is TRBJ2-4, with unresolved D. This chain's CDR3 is CATSRDKVLAKNIQYF. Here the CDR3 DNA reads TGTGCCACCAGCAGAGATAAAGTGCTGGCCAAAAACATTCAGTACTTC. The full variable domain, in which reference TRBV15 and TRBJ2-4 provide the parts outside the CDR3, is DAMVIQNPRYQVTQFGKPVTLSCSQTLNHNVMYWYQQKSSQAPKLLFHYYDKDFNNEADTPDNFQSRRPNTSFCFLDIRSPGLGDTAMYLCATSRDKVLAKNIQYFGAGTRLSVL.